This T cell receptor beta chain emerged from a study of monozygotic twins with inflammatory bowel disease. Each CDR3 protein gets one entry in TCRdb, which reprocessed the 5' RACE reads and gives no DNA. This sample carries over 150,000 distinct CDR3 sequences, with 2.8% going to the ten biggest clones. The V gene's germline CDR1 is LNHDA and CDR2 SQIVND (reference sequence). The CDR3 runs 14 residues. The sample comprised blood. The TCR comes from a human donor with ulcerative colitis or Crohn's disease, or a healthy co-twin of an affected twin (not recorded which). The chain has TRBV19 and TRBJ1-5; lacking DNA, the TRBD1 call made by TCRdb goes unchecked. The CDR3 is CASSISREGQPQHF.